Listed below are T cell receptor beta chains from one sample, sequenced in a study of T cell responses to AZD1222 COVID-19 vaccine. Assay used: immunoSEQ multiplex PCR; TCRdb lists only in-frame clones, some missing. The sample holds under 150,000 clones, 90% seen once. The sequencing here drew on peripheral blood, taken 28 days after the second AZD1222 dose. These TCRs come from an adult who received the AZD1222 COVID-19 vaccine. Both conserved end residues are part of each CDR3. Fields, in order: clone size, J gene, D gene, V gene, CDR3 protein, CDR3 DNA. The D gene is left open where the match is weak. Clone size is stated in some rows and not others, as once, few, many or a class when expanded.

>once|TRBJ1-5|NA|TRBV5-1
CASSLRGGNQPQHF
TGCGCCAGCAGCTTAAGGGGAGGCAATCAGCCCCAGCATTTT
>NA|TRBJ1-2|TRBD1|TRBV6-5
CASTGGNGYTF
TGTGCCAGCACAGGGGGTAATGGCTACACCTTC
>NA|TRBJ1-5|NA|TRBV21-1
CASSRVGTFNQPQHF
TGTGCCAGCAGCAGAGTAGGGACATTCAATCAGCCCCAGCATTTT
>NA|TRBJ2-7|NA|TRBV20-1
CSASDPDEQYF
TGCAGTGCCAGCGACCCCGACGAGCAGTACTTC
>NA|TRBJ1-6|NA|TRBV12-3/TRBV12-4
CASSSDFNSPLHF
TGTGCCAGCAGTTCGGACTTCAATTCACCCCTCCACTTT
>NA|TRBJ2-6|TRBD1|TRBV27
CASSPGQGASGANVLTF
TGTGCCAGCAGTCCCGGACAGGGGGCATCCGGGGCCAACGTCCTGACTTTC
>NA|TRBJ1-4|NA|TRBV7-9
CASSQQGFNEKLFF
TGTGCCAGCAGCCAACAGGGATTTAATGAAAAACTGTTTTTT
>NA|TRBJ1-1|NA|TRBV19
CASSMSRQAEAFF
TGTGCCAGTAGTATGTCAAGACAGGCTGAAGCTTTCTTT
>NA|TRBJ1-6|NA|TRBV5-1
CASSLGGSSNSPLHF
TGCGCCAGCAGCTTAGGGGGATCGAGTAATTCACCCCTCCACTTT
>NA|TRBJ1-1|NA|TRBV5-4
CASRTDRFRTEAFF
TGTGCCAGCAGAACCGATCGGTTTAGGACTGAAGCTTTCTTT
>NA|TRBJ2-1|NA|TRBV19
CASSIEGQGRFF
TGTGCCAGTAGTATAGAGGGGCAGGGGCGGTTCTTC
>NA|TRBJ2-7|NA|TRBV9
CASSPYPGGGNAYEQYF
TGTGCCAGCAGCCCCTACCCCGGGGGCGGGAATGCCTACGAGCAGTACTTC
>NA|TRBJ1-1|NA|TRBV29-1
CSVEDNSNSAFF
TGCAGCGTTGAAGACAACAGCAACTCAGCTTTCTTT
>NA|TRBJ1-4|NA|TRBV4-3
CASSQDAGGGGEKLFF
TGCGCCAGCAGCCAAGATGCGGGGGGCGGTGGTGAAAAACTGTTTTTT
>NA|TRBJ2-5|TRBD1|TRBV5-1
CASSLVVRGETQYF
TGCGCCAGCAGCTTGGTTGTCAGGGGGGAGACCCAGTACTTC
>NA|TRBJ2-7|NA|TRBV28
CASSLDTLVYEQYF
TGTGCCAGCAGTTTAGACACCTTGGTCTACGAGCAGTACTTC
>few|TRBJ2-6|NA|TRBV2
CASSEIGSGANVLTF
TGTGCCAGCAGTGAAATAGGGTCTGGGGCCAACGTCCTGACTTTC
>NA|TRBJ2-1|TRBD1|TRBV5-1
CASSKSGTGRPNEQFF
TGCGCCAGCAGCAAATCCGGGACAGGGAGACCAAATGAGCAGTTCTTC
>NA|TRBJ2-7|TRBD1|TRBV5-4
CASSPRQGSTYEQYF
TGTGCCAGCAGCCCAAGACAGGGAAGTACCTACGAGCAGTACTTC
>NA|TRBJ2-7|NA|TRBV3-1/TRBV3-2
CASSQWTATYEQYF
TGTGCCAGCAGCCAATGGACTGCGACCTACGAGCAGTACTTC
>NA|TRBJ1-6|NA|TRBV5-6
CASSLAIGTSNSPLHF
TGTGCCAGCAGCTTGGCCATTGGGACGTCGAATTCACCCCTCCACTTT
>NA|TRBJ1-6|NA|TRBV28
CASSPAETGLRGSPLHF
TGTGCCAGCAGCCCGGCAGAGACAGGCCTGAGGGGTTCACCCCTCCACTTT
>NA|TRBJ2-1|NA|TRBV19
CASSIVRAEQFF
TGTGCCAGTAGTATAGTCAGGGCTGAGCAGTTCTTC
>NA|TRBJ2-1|NA|TRBV30
CAWADQGRAYNEQFF
TGTGCCTGGGCGGACCAAGGGCGGGCCTACAATGAGCAGTTCTTC
>NA|TRBJ1-2|NA|TRBV14
CASSLGPRTAYGYTF
TGTGCCAGCAGCCTCGGCCCCAGGACGGCCTATGGCTACACCTTC
>NA|TRBJ2-7|TRBD2|TRBV6-2/TRBV6-3
CASSYGAGVGEQYF
TGTGCCAGCAGTTACGGTGCGGGAGTCGGCGAGCAGTACTTC
>NA|TRBJ1-1|NA|TRBV10-1
CASSGDLNTEAFF
TGCGCCAGCAGTGGGGACCTGAACACTGAAGCTTTCTTT
>NA|TRBJ1-2|TRBD1|TRBV6-5
CASSQGQGGVYGYTF
TGTGCCAGCAGTCAGGGACAGGGGGGAGTCTATGGCTACACCTTC
>once|TRBJ1-1|NA|TRBV2
CASRPTGFPNTEAFF
TGTGCCAGCAGACCTACAGGTTTTCCGAACACTGAAGCTTTCTTT
>NA|TRBJ1-1|NA|TRBV29-1
CSVEGAPRTEAFF
TGCAGCGTTGAAGGGGCCCCGAGGACTGAAGCTTTCTTT
>NA|TRBJ1-1|NA|TRBV2
CASIIPGHKNTEAFF
TGTGCCAGCATCATCCCCGGACACAAGAACACTGAAGCTTTCTTT
>NA|TRBJ2-1|NA|TRBV20-1
CSANGGNEQFF
TGCAGTGCTAACGGGGGCAATGAGCAGTTCTTC
>once|TRBJ2-2|NA|TRBV30
CAWSVLGARARIANTGELFF
TGTGCCTGGAGTGTACTTGGGGCGCGGGCCCGAATCGCGAACACCGGGGAGCTGTTTTTT
>NA|TRBJ1-2|NA|TRBV5-5
CASSWDGYGYTF
TGTGCCAGCAGCTGGGATGGCTATGGCTACACCTTC
>NA|TRBJ1-3|NA|TRBV18
CARGVNSGNTIYF
TGTGCCAGGGGAGTTAATTCTGGAAACACCATATATTTT
>NA|TRBJ2-2|TRBD2|TRBV4-2
CASSPQSEREGTGELFF
TGTGCCAGCAGCCCACAATCAGAGCGGGAGGGGACCGGGGAGCTGTTTTTT
>NA|TRBJ1-1|NA|TRBV12-3/TRBV12-4
CASSLGQGDEAFF
TGTGCCAGCAGTTTAGGTCAGGGCGATGAAGCTTTCTTT
>NA|TRBJ1-1|NA|TRBV5-1
CASSPRTAGGDTEAFF
TGCGCCAGCAGCCCGCGAACTGCGGGGGGGGACACTGAAGCTTTCTTT
>few|TRBJ2-5|NA|TRBV28
CASSPDPQGRETQYF
TGTGCCAGCAGTCCCGACCCCCAGGGGAGGGAGACCCAGTACTTC
>NA|TRBJ2-2|NA|TRBV3-1/TRBV3-2
CASNRPVVNTGELFF
TGTGCCAGCAACCGCCCCGTCGTGAACACCGGGGAGCTGTTTTTT
>NA|TRBJ1-2|NA|TRBV5-1
CASSLGGTGYGYTF
TGCGCCAGCAGCTTGGGGGGGACCGGCTATGGCTACACCTTC
>NA|TRBJ2-1|NA|TRBV7-2
CASSLDRPQGGFF
TGTGCCAGCAGCTTAGATCGACCCCAGGGAGGGTTCTTC
>once|TRBJ1-1|NA|TRBV14
CASSQAPPGPRGRDTNTEAFF
TGTGCCAGCAGCCAAGCCCCACCCGGTCCCCGGGGGCGAGATACGAACACTGAAGCTTTCTTT
>NA|TRBJ1-5|NA|TRBV7-8
CASSLLGRSSNQPQHF
TGTGCCAGCAGCTTATTGGGCAGAAGTAGCAATCAGCCCCAGCATTTT
>NA|TRBJ1-6|NA|TRBV11-2
CASSLDLGVGNSPLHF
TGTGCCAGCAGCTTAGATTTGGGGGTTGGAAATTCACCCCTCCACTTT
>few|TRBJ2-2|NA|TRBV6-5
CASRQNTGELFF
TGTGCCAGCAGACAGAACACCGGGGAGCTGTTTTTT
>NA|TRBJ1-1|TRBD1|TRBV28
CASSFPGQGRTEAFF
TGTGCCAGCAGTTTCCCGGGACAGGGGAGGACTGAAGCTTTCTTT
>once|TRBJ2-7|NA|TRBV11-2
CASSLGSGSEQYF
TGTGCCAGCAGCTTAGGTTCGGGGTCCGAGCAGTACTTC